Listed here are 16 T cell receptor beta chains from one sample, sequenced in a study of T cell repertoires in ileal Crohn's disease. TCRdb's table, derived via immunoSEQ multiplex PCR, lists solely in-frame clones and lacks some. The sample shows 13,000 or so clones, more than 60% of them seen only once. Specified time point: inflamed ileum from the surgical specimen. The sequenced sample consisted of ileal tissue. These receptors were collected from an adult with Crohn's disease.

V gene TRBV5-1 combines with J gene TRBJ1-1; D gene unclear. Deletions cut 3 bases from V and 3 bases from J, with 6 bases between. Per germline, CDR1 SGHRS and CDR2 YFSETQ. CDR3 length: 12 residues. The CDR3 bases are TGCGCCAGCAGCTCCTCGGACACTGAAGCTTTCTTT. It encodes CASSSSDTEAFF.

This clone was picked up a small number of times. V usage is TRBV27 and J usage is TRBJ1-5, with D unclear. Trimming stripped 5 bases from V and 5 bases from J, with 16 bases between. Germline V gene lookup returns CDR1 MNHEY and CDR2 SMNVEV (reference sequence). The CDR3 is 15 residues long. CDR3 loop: CASSPESADYQPQHF. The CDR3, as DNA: TGTGCCAGCAGTCCTGAGTCGGCAGATTATCAGCCCCAGCATTTT.

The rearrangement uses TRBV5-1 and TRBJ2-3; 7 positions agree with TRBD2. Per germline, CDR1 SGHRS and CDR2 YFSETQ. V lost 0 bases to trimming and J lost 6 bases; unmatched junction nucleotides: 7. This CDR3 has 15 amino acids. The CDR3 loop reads CASSLVAGVADTQYF. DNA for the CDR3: TGCGCCAGCAGCTTGGTGGCGGGGGTGGCGGATACGCAGTATTTT.

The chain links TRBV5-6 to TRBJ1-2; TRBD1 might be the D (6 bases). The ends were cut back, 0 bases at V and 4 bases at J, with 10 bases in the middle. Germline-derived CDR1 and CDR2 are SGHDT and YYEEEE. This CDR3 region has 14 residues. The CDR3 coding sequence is TGTGCCAGCAGCTTGGTAGTGGACAGCTATGGCTACACCTTC. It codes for CASSLVVDSYGYTF.

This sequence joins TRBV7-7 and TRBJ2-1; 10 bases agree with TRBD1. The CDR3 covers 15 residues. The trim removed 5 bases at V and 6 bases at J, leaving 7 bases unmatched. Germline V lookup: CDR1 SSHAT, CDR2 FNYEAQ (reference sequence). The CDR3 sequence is CASSLDRGRGNEQFF. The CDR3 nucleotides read TGTGCCAGCAGCCTCGACAGGGGGCGAGGCAATGAGCAGTTCTTC.

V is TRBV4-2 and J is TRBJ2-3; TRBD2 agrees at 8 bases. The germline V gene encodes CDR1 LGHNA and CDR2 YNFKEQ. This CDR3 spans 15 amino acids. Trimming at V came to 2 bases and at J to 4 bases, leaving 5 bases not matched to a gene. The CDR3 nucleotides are TGTGCCAGCAGCCAACCCGGACTAGCCCCAGATACGCAGTATTTT. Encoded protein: CASSQPGLAPDTQYF.

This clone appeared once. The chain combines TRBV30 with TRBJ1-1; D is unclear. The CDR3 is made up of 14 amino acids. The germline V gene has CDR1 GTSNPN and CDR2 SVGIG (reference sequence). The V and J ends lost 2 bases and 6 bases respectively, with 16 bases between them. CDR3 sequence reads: CAWSPEIGAAEAFF. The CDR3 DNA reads TGTGCCTGGAGTCCGGAAATCGGCGCCGCTGAAGCTTTCTTT.

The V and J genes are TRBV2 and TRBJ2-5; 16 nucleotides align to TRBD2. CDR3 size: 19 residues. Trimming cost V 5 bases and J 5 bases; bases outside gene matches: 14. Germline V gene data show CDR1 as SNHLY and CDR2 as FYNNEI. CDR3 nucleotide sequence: TGTGCCAGCAGTAGCACGCCCGGGACTAGCGGGGGGGCACACGAGACCCAGTACTTC. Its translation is CASSSTPGTSGGAHETQYF.

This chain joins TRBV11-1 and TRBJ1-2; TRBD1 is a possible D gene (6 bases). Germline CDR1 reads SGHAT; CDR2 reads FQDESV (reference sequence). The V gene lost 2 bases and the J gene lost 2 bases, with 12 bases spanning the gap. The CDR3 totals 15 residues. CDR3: CASSLRGGGNYGYTF. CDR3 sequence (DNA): TGTGCCAGCAGCTTAAGAGGTGGGGGCAACTATGGCTACACCTTC.

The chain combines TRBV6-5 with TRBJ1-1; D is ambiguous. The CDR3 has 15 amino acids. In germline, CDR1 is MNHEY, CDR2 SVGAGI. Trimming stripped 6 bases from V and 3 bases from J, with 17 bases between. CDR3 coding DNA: TGTGCCAGCAGCTATACCCGGGTTCAGTACACTGAAGCTTTCTTT. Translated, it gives CASSYTRVQYTEAFF.

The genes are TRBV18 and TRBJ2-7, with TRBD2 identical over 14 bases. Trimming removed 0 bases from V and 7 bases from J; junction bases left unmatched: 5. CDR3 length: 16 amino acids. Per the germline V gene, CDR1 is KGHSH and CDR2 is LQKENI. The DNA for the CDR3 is TGTGCCAGCTCACCACCCGGACTAGCGGGGGGTGGGGAGCAGTACTTC. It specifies CASSPPGLAGGGEQYF.

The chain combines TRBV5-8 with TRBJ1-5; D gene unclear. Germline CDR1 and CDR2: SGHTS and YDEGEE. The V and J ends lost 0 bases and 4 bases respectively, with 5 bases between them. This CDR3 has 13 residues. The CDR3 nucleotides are TGTGCCAGCAGCTTGGGTCTAAATCAGCCCCAGCATTTT. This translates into CASSLGLNQPQHF.

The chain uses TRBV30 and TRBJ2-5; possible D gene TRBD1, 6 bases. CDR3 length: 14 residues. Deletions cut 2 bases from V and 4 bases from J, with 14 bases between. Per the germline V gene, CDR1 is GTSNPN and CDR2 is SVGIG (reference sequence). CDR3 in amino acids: CAWSRGQLSETQYF. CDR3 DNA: TGTGCCTGGAGTCGTGGACAGCTATCAGAGACCCAGTACTTC.

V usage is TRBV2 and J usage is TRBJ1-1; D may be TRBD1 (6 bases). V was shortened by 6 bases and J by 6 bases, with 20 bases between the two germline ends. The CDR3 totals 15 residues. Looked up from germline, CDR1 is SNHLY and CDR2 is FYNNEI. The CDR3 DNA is TGTGCCAGCAGGGGGGATCTCTCAGGGGAGGCTGAAGCTTTCTTT. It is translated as CASRGDLSGEAEAFF.

The CDR3 bases are TGTGCCAGTTTAGAGGGGCGGGACACAGATACGCAGTATTTT. Its translation: CASLEGRDTDTQYF. This chain uses TRBV6-1 with TRBJ2-3, with D perhaps matching TRBD2 (6 bases). The CDR3 runs to 14 residues. V dropped 9 bases and J dropped 2 bases, with 15 bases sitting between them. Germline CDR1 and CDR2: MNHNS and SASEGT.

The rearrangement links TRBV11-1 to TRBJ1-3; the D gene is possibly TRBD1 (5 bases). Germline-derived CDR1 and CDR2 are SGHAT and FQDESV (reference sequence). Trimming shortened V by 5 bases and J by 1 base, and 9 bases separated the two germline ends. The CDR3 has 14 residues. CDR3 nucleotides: TGTGCCAGCAGCCATCGGACATCTGGAAACACCATATATTTT. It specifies CASSHRTSGNTIYF.